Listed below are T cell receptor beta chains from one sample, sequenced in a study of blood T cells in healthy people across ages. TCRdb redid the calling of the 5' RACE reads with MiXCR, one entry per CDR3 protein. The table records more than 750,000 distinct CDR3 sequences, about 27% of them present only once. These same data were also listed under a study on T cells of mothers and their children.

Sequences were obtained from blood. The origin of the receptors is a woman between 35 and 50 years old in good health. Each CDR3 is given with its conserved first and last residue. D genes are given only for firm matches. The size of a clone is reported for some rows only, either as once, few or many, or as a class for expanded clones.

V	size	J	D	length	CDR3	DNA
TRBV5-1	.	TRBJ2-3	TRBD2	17	CASSPASGGRGTDTQYF	TGCGCCAGCAGCCCGGCTAGCGGGGGTCGTGGCACAGATACGCAGTATTTT
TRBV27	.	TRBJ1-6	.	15	CASNWGADVNSPLHF	TGTGCCAGCAACTGGGGGGCCGATGTTAATTCACCCCTCCACTTT
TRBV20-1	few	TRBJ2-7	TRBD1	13	CSAKDRREYEQYF	TGCAGTGCTAAGGACAGGAGAGAATACGAGCAGTACTTC
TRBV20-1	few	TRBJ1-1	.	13	CSAPTDTNTEAFF	TGCAGTGCCCCCACGGACACGAACACTGAAGCTTTCTTT
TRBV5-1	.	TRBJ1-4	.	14	CASSSGRLDEKLFF	TGCGCCAGCAGCTCCGGACGGTTGGATGAAAAACTGTTTTTT
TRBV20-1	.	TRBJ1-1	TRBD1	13	CSAGVPGGTEAFF	TGCAGTGCTGGGGTACCAGGGGGAACTGAAGCTTTCTTT
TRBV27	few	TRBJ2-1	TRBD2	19	CASRRETSGGAGPYNEQFF	TGTGCCAGCAGGCGCGAGACTAGCGGGGGGGCGGGCCCCTACAATGAGCAGTTCTTC
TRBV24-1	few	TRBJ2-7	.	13	CATSDLRGYEQYF	TGTGCCACCAGTGATTTGCGGGGCTACGAGCAGTACTTC
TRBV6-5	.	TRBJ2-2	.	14	CASRGTEYTGELFF	TGTGCCAGCCGGGGGACAGAATACACCGGGGAGCTGTTTTTT
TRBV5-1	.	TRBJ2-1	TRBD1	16	CASSLARDSSYNEQFF	TGCGCCAGCAGCTTGGCAAGGGACAGCAGCTACAATGAGCAGTTCTTC
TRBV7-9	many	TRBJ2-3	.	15	CASSRNRFGGDTQYF	TGTGCCAGCAGCCGTAACAGGTTCGGTGGAGATACGCAGTATTTT
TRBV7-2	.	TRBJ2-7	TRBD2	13	CTSSLRLASEQYF	TGCACCAGCAGCCTGAGACTAGCGTCCGAGCAGTACTTC
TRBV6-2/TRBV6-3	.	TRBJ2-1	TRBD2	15	CASSTPGTSSNEQFF	TGTGCCAGCAGTACGCCCGGGACTAGCTCGAATGAGCAGTTCTTC
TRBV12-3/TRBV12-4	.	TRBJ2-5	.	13	CATRRAQQETQYF	TGTGCCACCCGCCGGGCGCAACAAGAGACCCAGTACTTC
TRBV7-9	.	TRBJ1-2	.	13	CASSSTEIYGYTF	TGTGCCAGCAGCTCGACAGAAATCTATGGCTACACCTTC
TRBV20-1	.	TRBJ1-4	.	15	CSARVDQTTNEKLFF	TGCAGTGCTAGAGTCGACCAGACAACTAATGAAAAACTGTTTTTT
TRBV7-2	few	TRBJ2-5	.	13	CASSLPSDDPQYF	TGTGCCAGCAGCTTACCCTCCGATGACCCCCAGTACTTC
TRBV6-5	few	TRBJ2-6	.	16	CASSYNIYSGANVLTF	TGTGCCAGCAGTTACAACATTTACTCTGGGGCCAACGTCCTGACTTTC
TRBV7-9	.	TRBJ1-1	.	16	CASSLARGESNTEAFF	TGTGCCAGCAGCTTAGCAAGAGGTGAAAGTAACACTGAAGCTTTCTTT
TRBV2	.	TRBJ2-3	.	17	CASRTPEGDMSTDTQYF	TGTGCCAGCAGAACTCCTGAGGGGGACATGAGCACAGATACGCAGTATTTT
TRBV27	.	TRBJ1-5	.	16	CASDTYGGKGGQPQHF	TGTGCCAGCGATACTTATGGGGGAAAGGGGGGACAGCCCCAGCATTTT
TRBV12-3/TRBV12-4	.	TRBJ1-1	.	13	CASRRGRNTEAFF	TGTGCCAGCCGTCGGGGTCGGAACACTGAAGCTTTCTTT
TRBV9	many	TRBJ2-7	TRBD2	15	CASSPGGTSSYEQYF	TGTGCCAGCAGCCCGGGGGGGACGAGCTCCTACGAGCAGTACTTC
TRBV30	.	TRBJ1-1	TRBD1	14	CAWTTDRVSTEAFF	TGTGCCTGGACCACGGACAGGGTTAGCACTGAAGCTTTCTTT
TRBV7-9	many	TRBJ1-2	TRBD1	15	CASSSRTGANYGYTF	TGTGCCAGCAGCTCCCGGACAGGGGCTAACTATGGCTACACCTTC
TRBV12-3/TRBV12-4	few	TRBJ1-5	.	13	CASGRTDNQPQHF	TGTGCCAGCGGAAGGACAGACAATCAGCCCCAGCATTTT
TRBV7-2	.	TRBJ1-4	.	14	CASSQDKREYKLFF	TGTGCCAGCAGCCAAGACAAGCGGGAGTATAAACTGTTTTTT
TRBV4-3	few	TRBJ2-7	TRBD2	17	CAGSQEPRTSGSYEQYF	TGCGCCGGCAGCCAAGAACCCCGGACTAGCGGTTCCTACGAGCAGTACTTC
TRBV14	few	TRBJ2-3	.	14	CASSHLSLRDTQYF	TGTGCCAGCAGCCATTTGTCGTTGCGGGATACGCAGTATTTT
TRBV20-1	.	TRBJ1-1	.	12	CSAKGLSTEAFF	TGCAGTGCTAAGGGCTTGAGCACTGAAGCTTTCTTT
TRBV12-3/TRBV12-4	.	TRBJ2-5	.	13	CASSFAREETQYF	TGTGCCAGCAGTTTCGCCAGGGAAGAGACCCAGTACTTC
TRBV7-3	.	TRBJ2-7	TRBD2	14	CASSLRGGLNEQYF	TGTGCCAGCAGCTTGCGGGGGGGGCTTAATGAGCAGTACTTC
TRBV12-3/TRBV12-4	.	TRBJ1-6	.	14	CASSLNREFSPLHF	TGTGCCAGCAGTTTAAACCGAGAGTTTTCACCCCTCCACTTT
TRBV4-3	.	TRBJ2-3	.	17	CASSQDLAILSTDTQYF	TGCGCCAGCAGCCAAGATCTGGCAATATTAAGCACAGATACGCAGTATTTT
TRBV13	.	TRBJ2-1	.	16	CASSVGHSGVYNEQFF	TGTGCCAGCAGCGTAGGACACTCTGGCGTCTACAATGAGCAGTTCTTC
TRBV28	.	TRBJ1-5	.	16	CASSLGGSWGNQPQHF	TGTGCCAGCAGTTTGGGGGGAAGTTGGGGCAATCAGCCCCAGCATTTT
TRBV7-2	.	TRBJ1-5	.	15	CASSATWGGNQPQHF	TGTGCCAGCAGCGCGACCTGGGGGGGCAATCAGCCCCAGCATTTT
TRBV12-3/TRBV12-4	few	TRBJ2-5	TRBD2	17	CASSFLSWVGLDETQYF	TGTGCCAGCAGTTTCTTAAGTTGGGTAGGACTAGATGAGACCCAGTACTTC
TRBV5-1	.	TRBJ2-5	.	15	CASSGGRTVEETQYF	TGCGCCAGCAGCGGGGGCAGGACAGTGGAAGAGACCCAGTACTTC
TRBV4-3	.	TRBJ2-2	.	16	CASSQVIPPGTGELFF	TGCGCCAGCAGCCAAGTGATACCTCCGGGGACCGGGGAGCTGTTTTTT
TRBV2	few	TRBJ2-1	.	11	CASSGTREQFF	TGTGCCAGCAGCGGGACCAGAGAGCAGTTCTTC
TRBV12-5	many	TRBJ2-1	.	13	CASLGLGPNEQFF	TGTGCTAGTTTGGGGTTAGGGCCCAATGAGCAGTTCTTC
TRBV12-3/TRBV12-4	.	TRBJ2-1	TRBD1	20	CASSPRRDRARWNPYNEQFF	TGTGCCAGCAGTCCCCGGAGGGACAGGGCTAGGTGGAACCCCTACAATGAGCAGTTCTTC
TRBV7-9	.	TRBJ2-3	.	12	CACGPLADTQYF	TGTGCCTGCGGCCCTTTGGCAGATACGCAGTATTTT
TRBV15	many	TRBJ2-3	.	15	CATSRLAGDTDTQYF	TGTGCCACCAGCAGATTGGCTGGGGACACAGATACGCAGTATTTT
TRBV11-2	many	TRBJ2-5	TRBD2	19	CASSLGGLAGSKIQETQYF	TGTGCCAGCAGCTTAGGGGGACTAGCGGGGTCCAAGATCCAAGAGACCCAGTACTTC
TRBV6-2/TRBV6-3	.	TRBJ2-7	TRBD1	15	CASSRPGQSYNEQYF	TGTGCCAGCAGCCGACCGGGACAGTCATACAATGAGCAGTACTTC
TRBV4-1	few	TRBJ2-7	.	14	CASSQVWEGAEQYF	TGCGCCAGCAGCCAAGTTTGGGAGGGGGCTGAGCAGTACTTC
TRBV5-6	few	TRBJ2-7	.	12	CASSARAYEQYF	TGTGCCAGCAGCGCGCGGGCCTACGAGCAGTACTTC
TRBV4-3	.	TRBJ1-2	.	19	CASSQVTGQIKPQDYGYTF	TGCGCCAGCAGCCAAGTTACCGGACAGATCAAACCACAGGACTATGGCTACACCTTC
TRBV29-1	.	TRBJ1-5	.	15	CNVKLSGNSSQPQHF	TGCAACGTTAAACTCTCCGGGAATAGCAGTCAGCCCCAGCATTTT
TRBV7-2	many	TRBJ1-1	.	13	CASSLERDTEAFF	TGTGCCAGCAGCTTAGAGAGGGACACTGAAGCTTTCTTT